This T cell receptor beta chain is drawn from a study of cytotoxic CD8 clonotypes in ibrutinib-treated CLL. Study context: The subjects consisted of ten to twelve relapsed/refractory and around 15 treatment-naive individuals, with fewer than 18 IGHV unmutated. Samples had a mean of approximately 240,000 productive templates and 94,082 productive rearrangements. Broader study findings: Clonotypes that were public were uncommon, and they contracted or stayed stable on treatment.

Germline V gene sequence: CDR1 MNHNS, CDR2 SASEGT. Germline trimming cut 8 bases from V and 6 bases from J; bases unmatched to any gene: 6. This CDR3 is 13 amino acids long. Clones were sequenced by immunoSEQ multiplex PCR, and TCRdb holds only the in-frame ones, with some missing. The repertoire includes some 170,000 clones, roughly 90% of them detected once, and around 3% sits in the top ten. With respect to this clone: What it binds is not known.

The specimen comprised PBMCs, sampled at disease progression, from a patient treated with ibrutinib. This TCR was recovered from a human donor with chronic lymphocytic leukemia. The V and J genes are TRBV6-1 and TRBJ2-7, with TRBD1 matching over 11 bases. The CDR3 sequence is CASGKDRGREQYF. The CDR3 DNA reads as TGTGCCAGCGGTAAGGACAGGGGGCGCGAGCAGTACTTC.